What follows are 20 T cell receptor beta chains derived from one specimen sequenced in a study of CD8+ T cells in alopecia areata. RNA was isolated and reverse transcribed to cDNA, the sequencing template. Libraries were prepared by immunoSEQ multiplex PCR; TCRdb keeps only in-frame clonotypes and omits some of them. The sample has over 8,500 clones, approximately 65% seen once. Collection of lesional scalp punch biopsies and peripheral blood was performed in alopecia areata patients. The specimen sequenced was skin. The receptors were gathered from a human donor with alopecia areata.

This clone was seen a few times. J is TRBJ2-3 and V is TRBV7-9, with TRBD2 matching 7 bases. Trimming cost V 5 bases and J 5 bases; bases outside gene matches: 10. Germline V CDR1 and CDR2: SEHNR, FQNEAQ (reference sequence). The CDR3 is 15 amino acids. CDR3 coding DNA: TGTGCCAGCAGCCCTAGCCAGGCGGGGGAAGATACGCAGTATTTT. This sequence encodes CASSPSQAGEDTQYF.

This clone has a handful of counts. The J gene is TRBJ2-1, the V gene TRBV4-3, with unresolved D. The germline V gene encodes CDR1 LGHNA and CDR2 YSLEER. The CDR3 has 14 residues. Between the trimmed V and J ends, which lost 1 base and 4 bases, there was a span of 8 bases. The CDR3 reads CASSQASRYNEQFF. The DNA of the CDR3 is TGCGCCAGCAGCCAAGCCTCGAGATACAATGAGCAGTTCTTC.

This rearrangement joins TRBV29-1 to TRBJ1-3; 7 bases line up with TRBD1. Per germline, CDR1 SQVTM and CDR2 ANQGSEA. The CDR3 is made up of 15 amino acids. Losses at the gene ends were 0 bases for V and 5 bases for J; bases not matched to a gene: 7. CDR3 sequence (DNA): TGCAGCGTTGAAGAAGGGAACAGGGGAAGAAACACCATATATTTT. It yields the protein CSVEEGNRGRNTIYF.

The chain recombines TRBV28 with TRBJ1-3; the match to TRBD1 covers 7 bases. Germline CDR1 and CDR2: MDHEN and SYDVKM. The CDR3 totals 15 residues. V was pared by 4 bases and J by 7 bases, with 10 bases of the junction left unmatched. CDR3 coding DNA: TGTGCCAGCAGTTCCTCACAGGGGTATCTGAACACCATATATTTT. This codes for CASSSSQGYLNTIYF. Combining the CDR3 with reference TRBV28 and TRBJ1-3 gives the whole variable domain DVKVTQSSRYLVKRTGEKVFLECVQDMDHENMFWYRQDPGLGLRLIYFSYDVKMKEKGDIPEGYSVSREKKERFSLILESASTNQTSMYLCASSSSQGYLNTIYFGEGSWLTVV.

V is TRBV6-5 and J is TRBJ2-2; the D gene could be TRBD1 or TRBD2 (7 bases each). The germline V gene has CDR1 MNHEY and CDR2 SVGAGI. The CDR3 runs to 16 residues. Trimming left V 4 bases short and J 7 bases short, with 19 bases between. In nucleotides, the CDR3 is TGTGCCAGCAGTTTAAGACGACAGGGAGGGGGCGGGGAGCTGTTTTTT. It codes for CASSLRRQGGGGELFF.

The J gene is TRBJ1-4, the V gene TRBV6-1; TRBD1 might be the D (6 bases). V lost 4 bases to trimming and J lost 4 bases, with 7 bases between them. CDR3 size: 13 residues. Per germline, CDR1 MNHNS and CDR2 SASEGT. In DNA form, the CDR3 reads TGTGCCAGCAGTGTAGGGGGTAATGAAAAACTGTTTTTT. This codes for CASSVGGNEKLFF.

Points on this clone: One end of the junction fails to match germline, which may point to a read error. The chain combines TRBV7-9 with TRBJ2-7; 7 bases map to TRBD2. Germline V gene sequence: CDR1 SEHNR, CDR2 FQNEAQ (reference sequence). The CDR3 runs to 17 residues. CDR3 sequence: CASSQDITGGSAYEQYF. CDR3 sequence (DNA): TGCGCCAGCAGCCAAGATATAACCGGCGGGAGTGCCTACGAGCAGTACTTC.

The CDR3 loop reads CSAGGGEHNEQFF. CDR3 in DNA: TGCAGCGCCGGGGGTGGGGAACACAATGAGCAGTTCTTC. The chain has TRBV29-1 and TRBJ2-1; D is perhaps TRBD2 (6 bases). V was trimmed by 7 bases and J by 5 bases, leaving 15 bases between them. CDR3 length: 13 amino acids. CDR1 and CDR2 from the germline V gene are SQVTM and ANQGSEA.

The V call is TRBV28, the J call TRBJ1-5, with D perhaps TRBD1 (5 bases). V was cut by 6 bases and J by 4 bases, with 13 bases left in between. CDR1 and CDR2 from the germline V gene are MDHEN and SYDVKM. The CDR3 is 14 residues long. The CDR3 loop is CASSRGTVNQPQHF. CDR3 sequence (DNA): TGTGCCAGCAGCCGCGGGACGGTTAATCAGCCCCAGCATTTT. The whole variable domain, remainder taken from reference TRBV28 and TRBJ1-5, is DVKVTQSSRYLVKRTGEKVFLECVQDMDHENMFWYRQDPGLGLRLIYFSYDVKMKEKGDIPEGYSVSREKKERFSLILESASTNQTSMYLCASSRGTVNQPQHFGDGTRLSIL.

This sequence joins TRBV21-1 and TRBJ2-1; the listed D gene, TRBD2, was not tested against the DNA. TRBV21-1 is tagged as a pseudogene. The CDR3 consists of 18 residues. The chain's CDR3 is CASSKVGGLAFSYNEQFF. DNA of the CDR3: TGTGCCAGCAGCAAAGTAGGGGGACTAGCGTTCTCCTACAATGAGCAGTTCTTC.

V is TRBV7-9 and J is TRBJ2-7; 9 bases line up with TRBD1. The CDR3 contains 12 residues. V lost 6 bases, J lost 3 bases, and 0 bases stayed unmatched. Germline values: CDR1 SEHNR, CDR2 FQNEAQ (reference sequence). CDR3 DNA: TGTGCCAGCAGGGACAGGGGCTACGAGCAGTACTTC. This codes for CASRDRGYEQYF.

This clone came up a few times. CDR3 sequence reads: CASSQERGLSSGNTIYF. CDR3 coding DNA: TGCGCCAGCAGCCAAGAGCGGGGCTTGAGCTCTGGAAACACCATATATTTT. The chain uses TRBV4-3 and TRBJ1-3; D might be TRBD1 (5 bases). The V end was cut by 0 bases, the J end by 0 bases, with 12 bases between. CDR3 size: 17 residues. Germline V gene lookup returns CDR1 LGHNA and CDR2 YSLEER.

This clone was found once. The chain employs TRBV6-5 and TRBJ1-2, with 7 bases that match TRBD1. The CDR3 length is 15 residues. The germline V gene encodes CDR1 MNHEY and CDR2 SVGAGI. V was pared by 0 bases and J by 6 bases, with 7 bases of the junction left unmatched. The CDR3 bases are TGTGCCAGCAGTTACTCGGTAACAGGGGAAAATGGCTACACCTTC. It yields the protein CASSYSVTGENGYTF.

V is TRBV7-9 and J is TRBJ1-1, with D unresolved. The CDR3 has 14 amino acids. Per the germline V gene, CDR1 is SEHNR and CDR2 is FQNEAQ (reference sequence). V lost 5 bases, J lost 5 bases, and 15 bases lay in between. The CDR3 bases are TGTGCCAGCAGCAACTCACGGGAGGGTACTGAAGCTTTCTTT. This encodes CASSNSREGTEAFF.

In this sample, this clone turned up a few times. This chain connects TRBV28 to TRBJ2-7, with a weak D call TRBD1 (6 bases). CDR3 size: 14 residues. Trimming shortened V by 6 bases and J by 2 bases, and 14 bases separated the two germline ends. Germline V gene lookup returns CDR1 MDHEN and CDR2 SYDVKM. The CDR3 sequence is CASRKGDGTYEQYF. CDR3 nucleotides: TGTGCCAGCAGGAAGGGGGACGGAACCTACGAGCAGTACTTC.

The V call is TRBV6-5, the J call TRBJ2-5, with 10 bases identical to TRBD1. Per germline, CDR1 MNHEY and CDR2 SVGAGI. The CDR3 spans 14 residues. Trimming removed 6 bases from V and 4 bases from J; junction bases left unmatched: 5. The CDR3 loop reads CASSTGTGVETQYF. The CDR3 nucleotides read TGTGCCAGCAGCACCGGGACAGGGGTAGAGACCCAGTACTTC.

This clone was picked up a small number of times. This chain connects TRBV29-1 to TRBJ1-1; maybe TRBD1 (5 bases). Looked up from germline, CDR1 is SQVTM and CDR2 is ANQGSEA. Trimming took off 7 bases at V and 3 bases at J, with 15 bases between the two ends. The length of the CDR3 is 13 residues. The CDR3 spells CSGIRERDTEAFF. The CDR3 DNA sequence: TGCAGCGGGATCAGGGAGAGAGACACTGAAGCTTTCTTT.

This clone has only a few counts. This chain connects TRBV7-9 to TRBJ1-1; maybe TRBD1 (6 bases). The CDR3 runs 14 residues. Germline CDR1 reads SEHNR; CDR2 reads FQNEAQ (reference sequence). V dropped 4 bases and J dropped 5 bases, with 14 bases sitting between them. DNA of the CDR3: TGTGCCAGCAGCTCAACAGGGTCCACGACTGAAGCTTTCTTT. It codes for CASSSTGSTTEAFF.

By proportion, this clone is medium-sized. The chain couples TRBV7-9 to TRBJ2-7, with TRBD1 identical over 7 bases. CDR1 and CDR2 (germline): SEHNR, FQNEAQ (reference sequence). J lost 6 bases, V lost 5 bases, and 1 base had no gene match. There are 11 residues in the CDR3. The CDR3 is CASSRQGEQYF. The CDR3 nucleotides are TGTGCCAGCAGCCGACAGGGCGAGCAGTACTTC.

The chain couples TRBV10-2 to TRBJ1-5; possibly TRBD1 for D (5 bases). The CDR3 runs 13 residues. The germline CDR1 and CDR2 sequences are WSHSY and SAAADI. Between the trimmed V and J ends, which lost 6 bases and 9 bases, there was a span of 15 bases. The CDR3 DNA follows: TGCGCCAGCAGCGTCGACCGGGACGTGCCCCAGCATTTT. Protein sequence: CASSVDRDVPQHF.